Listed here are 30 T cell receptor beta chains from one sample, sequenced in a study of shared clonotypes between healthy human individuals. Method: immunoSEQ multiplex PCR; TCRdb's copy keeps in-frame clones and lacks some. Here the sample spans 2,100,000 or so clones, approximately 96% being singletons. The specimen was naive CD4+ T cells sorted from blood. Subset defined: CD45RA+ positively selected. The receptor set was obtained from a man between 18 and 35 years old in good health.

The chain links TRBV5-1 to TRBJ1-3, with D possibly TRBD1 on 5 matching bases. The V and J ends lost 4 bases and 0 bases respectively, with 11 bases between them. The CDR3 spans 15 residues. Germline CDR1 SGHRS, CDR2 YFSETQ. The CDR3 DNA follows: TGCGCCAGCAGCGGGGGACGGAACTCTGGAAACACCATATATTTT. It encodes CASSGGRNSGNTIYF. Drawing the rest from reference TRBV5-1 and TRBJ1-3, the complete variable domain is KAGVTQTPRYLIKTRGQQVTLSCSPISGHRSVSWYQQTPGQGLQFLFEYFSETQRNKGNFPGRFSGRQFSNSRSEMNVSTLELGDSALYLCASSGGRNSGNTIYFGEGSWLTVV.

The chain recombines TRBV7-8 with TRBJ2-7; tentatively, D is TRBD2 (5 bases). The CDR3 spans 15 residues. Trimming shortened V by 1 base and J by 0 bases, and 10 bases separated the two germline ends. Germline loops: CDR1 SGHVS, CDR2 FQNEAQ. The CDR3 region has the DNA TGTGCCAGCAGCTTAGAGTACGGGGACTCCTACGAGCAGTACTTC. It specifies CASSLEYGDSYEQYF.

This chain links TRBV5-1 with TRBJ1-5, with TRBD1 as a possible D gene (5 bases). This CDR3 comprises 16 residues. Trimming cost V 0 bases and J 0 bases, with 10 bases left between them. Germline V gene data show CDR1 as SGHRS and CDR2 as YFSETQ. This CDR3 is CASSLGATDSNQPQHF. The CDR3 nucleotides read TGCGCCAGCAGCTTGGGCGCGACAGATAGCAATCAGCCCCAGCATTTT.

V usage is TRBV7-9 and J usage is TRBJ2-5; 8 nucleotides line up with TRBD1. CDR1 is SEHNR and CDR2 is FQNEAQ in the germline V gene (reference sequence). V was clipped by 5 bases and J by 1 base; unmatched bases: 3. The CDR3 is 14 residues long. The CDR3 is CASSRTGLQETQYF. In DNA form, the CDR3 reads TGTGCCAGCAGCAGGACAGGGCTCCAAGAGACCCAGTACTTC. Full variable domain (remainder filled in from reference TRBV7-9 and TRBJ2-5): DTGVSQNPRHKITKRGQNVTFRCDPISEHNRLYWYRQTLGQGPEFLTYFQNEAQLEKSRLLSDRFSAERPKGSFSTLEIQRTEQGDSAMYLCASSRTGLQETQYFGPGTRLLVL.

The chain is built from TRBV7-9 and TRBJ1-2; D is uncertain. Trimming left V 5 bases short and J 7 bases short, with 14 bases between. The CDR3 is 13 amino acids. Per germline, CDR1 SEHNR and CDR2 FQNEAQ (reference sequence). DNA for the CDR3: TGTGCCAGCAGCCTGGAGGATACAAGTGGCTACACCTTC. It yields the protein CASSLEDTSGYTF. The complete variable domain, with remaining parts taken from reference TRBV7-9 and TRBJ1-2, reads DTGVSQNPRHKITKRGQNVTFRCDPISEHNRLYWYRQTLGQGPEFLTYFQNEAQLEKSRLLSDRFSAERPKGSFSTLEIQRTEQGDSAMYLCASSLEDTSGYTFGSGTRLTVV.

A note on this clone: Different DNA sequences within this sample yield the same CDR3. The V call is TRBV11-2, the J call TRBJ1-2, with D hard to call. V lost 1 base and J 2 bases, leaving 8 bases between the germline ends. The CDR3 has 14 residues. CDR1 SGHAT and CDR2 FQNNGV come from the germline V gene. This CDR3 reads CASSLGTANYGYTF. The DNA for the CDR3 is TGTGCCAGCAGCTTAGGGACCGCGAACTATGGCTACACCTTC.

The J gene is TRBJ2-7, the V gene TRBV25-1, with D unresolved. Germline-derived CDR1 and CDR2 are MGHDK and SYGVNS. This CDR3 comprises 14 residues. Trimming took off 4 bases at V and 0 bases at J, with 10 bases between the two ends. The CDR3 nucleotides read TGTGCCAGCAGTGGAGATCCCCGCTCCTACGAGCAGTACTTC. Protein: CASSGDPRSYEQYF.

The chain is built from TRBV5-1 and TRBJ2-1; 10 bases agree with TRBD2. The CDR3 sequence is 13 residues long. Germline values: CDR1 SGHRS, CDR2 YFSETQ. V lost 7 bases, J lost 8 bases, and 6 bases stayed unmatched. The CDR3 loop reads CASGGTSVDEQFF. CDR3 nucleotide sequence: TGCGCCAGCGGAGGGACTAGCGTCGATGAGCAGTTCTTC.

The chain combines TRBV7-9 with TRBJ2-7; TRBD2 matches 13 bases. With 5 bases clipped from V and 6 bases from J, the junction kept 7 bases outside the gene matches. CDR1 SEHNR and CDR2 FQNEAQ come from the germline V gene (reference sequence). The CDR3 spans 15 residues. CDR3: CASSPRTSGSFEQYF. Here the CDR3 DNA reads TGTGCCAGCAGCCCCCGGACTAGCGGGAGCTTCGAGCAGTACTTC.

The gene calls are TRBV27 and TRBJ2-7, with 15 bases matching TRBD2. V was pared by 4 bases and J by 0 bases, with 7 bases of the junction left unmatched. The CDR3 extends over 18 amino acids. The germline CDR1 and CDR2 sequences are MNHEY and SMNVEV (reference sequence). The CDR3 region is CASSSGTSGRTVSYEQYF. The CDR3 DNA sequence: TGTGCCAGCAGTTCTGGGACTAGCGGGAGGACCGTCTCCTACGAGCAGTACTTC.

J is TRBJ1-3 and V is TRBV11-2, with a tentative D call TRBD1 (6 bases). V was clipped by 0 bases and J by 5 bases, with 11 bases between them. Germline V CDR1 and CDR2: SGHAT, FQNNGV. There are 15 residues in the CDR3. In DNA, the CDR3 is TGTGCCAGCAGCTTAGATCGGACAGTTAGAAACACCATATATTTT. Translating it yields CASSLDRTVRNTIYF.

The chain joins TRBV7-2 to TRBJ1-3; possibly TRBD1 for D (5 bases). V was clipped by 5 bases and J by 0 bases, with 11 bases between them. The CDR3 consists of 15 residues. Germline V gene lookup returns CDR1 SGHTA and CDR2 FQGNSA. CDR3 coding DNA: TGTGCCAGCAGCCCGGGGGTCAGCTCTGGAAACACCATATATTTT. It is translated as CASSPGVSSGNTIYF.

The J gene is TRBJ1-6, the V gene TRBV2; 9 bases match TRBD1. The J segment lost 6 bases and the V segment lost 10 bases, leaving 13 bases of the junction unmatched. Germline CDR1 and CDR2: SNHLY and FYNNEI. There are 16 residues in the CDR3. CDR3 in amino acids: CATQGTGQGINSPLHF. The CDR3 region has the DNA TGTGCCACCCAGGGGACCGGACAGGGGATTAATTCACCCCTCCACTTT.

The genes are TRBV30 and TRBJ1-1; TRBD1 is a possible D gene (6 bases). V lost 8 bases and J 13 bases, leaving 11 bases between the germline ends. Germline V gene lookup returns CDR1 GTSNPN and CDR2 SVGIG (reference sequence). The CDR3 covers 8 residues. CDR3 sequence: CAQKGGFF. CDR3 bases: TGTGCCCAGAAGGGGGGTTTCTTT.

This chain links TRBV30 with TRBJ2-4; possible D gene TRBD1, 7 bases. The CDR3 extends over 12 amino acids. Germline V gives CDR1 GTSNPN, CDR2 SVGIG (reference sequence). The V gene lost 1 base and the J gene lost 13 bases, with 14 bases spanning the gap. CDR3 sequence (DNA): TGTGCCTGGAGTGGCGGGGACAGTGGCCAGTACTTC. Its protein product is CAWSGGDSGQYF.

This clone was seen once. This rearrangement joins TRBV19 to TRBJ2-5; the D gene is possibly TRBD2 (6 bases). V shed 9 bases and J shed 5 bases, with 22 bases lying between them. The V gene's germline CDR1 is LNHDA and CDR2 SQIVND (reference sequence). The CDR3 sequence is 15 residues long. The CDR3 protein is CASLDLGGKGETQYF. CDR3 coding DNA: TGTGCCAGCCTAGACCTCGGAGGGAAAGGGGAGACCCAGTACTTC.

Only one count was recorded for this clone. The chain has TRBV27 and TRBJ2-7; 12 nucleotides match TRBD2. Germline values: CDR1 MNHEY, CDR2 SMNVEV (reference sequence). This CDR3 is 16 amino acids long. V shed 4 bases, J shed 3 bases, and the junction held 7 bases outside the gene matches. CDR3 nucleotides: TGTGCCAGCAGTTCCCCTAGCGGGAGGGCTATCTACGAGCAGTACTTC. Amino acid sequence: CASSSPSGRAIYEQYF.

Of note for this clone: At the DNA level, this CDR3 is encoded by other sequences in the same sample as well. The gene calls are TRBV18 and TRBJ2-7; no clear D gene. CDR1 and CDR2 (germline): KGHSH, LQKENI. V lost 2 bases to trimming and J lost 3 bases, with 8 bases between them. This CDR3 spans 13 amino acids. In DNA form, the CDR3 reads TGTGCCAGCTCACCAGCAGGAGTCTACGAGCAGTACTTC. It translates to CASSPAGVYEQYF.

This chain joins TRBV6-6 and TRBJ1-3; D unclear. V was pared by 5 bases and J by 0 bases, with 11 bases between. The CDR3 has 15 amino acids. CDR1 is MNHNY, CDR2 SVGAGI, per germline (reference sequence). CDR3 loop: CASSRYGSSGNTIYF. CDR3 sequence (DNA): TGTGCCAGCAGTCGCTACGGGAGCTCTGGAAACACCATATATTTT.

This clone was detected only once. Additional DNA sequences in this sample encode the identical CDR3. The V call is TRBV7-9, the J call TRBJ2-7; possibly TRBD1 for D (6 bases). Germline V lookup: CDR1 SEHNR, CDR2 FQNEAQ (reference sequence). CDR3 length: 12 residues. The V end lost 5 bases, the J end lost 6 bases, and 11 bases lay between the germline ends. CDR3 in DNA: TGTGCCAGCAGCCTTCAGGGGTCCGAGCAGTACTTC. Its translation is CASSLQGSEQYF.

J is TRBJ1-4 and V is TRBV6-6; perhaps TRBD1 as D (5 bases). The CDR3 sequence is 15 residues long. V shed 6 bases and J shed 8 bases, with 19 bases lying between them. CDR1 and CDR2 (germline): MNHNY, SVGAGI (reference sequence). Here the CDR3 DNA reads TGTGCCAGCAGGCTGACGGGGGGGGTAAACGAAAAACTGTTTTTT. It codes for CASRLTGGVNEKLFF.

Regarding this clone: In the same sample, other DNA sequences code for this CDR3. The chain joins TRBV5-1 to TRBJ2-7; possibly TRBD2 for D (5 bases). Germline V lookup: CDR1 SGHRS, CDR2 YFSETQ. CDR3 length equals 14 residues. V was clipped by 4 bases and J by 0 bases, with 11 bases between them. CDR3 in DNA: TGCGCCAGCAGCCTAACAAGCGGCTCCTACGAGCAGTACTTC. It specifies CASSLTSGSYEQYF. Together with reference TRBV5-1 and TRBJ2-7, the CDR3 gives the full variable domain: KAGVTQTPRYLIKTRGQQVTLSCSPISGHRSVSWYQQTPGQGLQFLFEYFSETQRNKGNFPGRFSGRQFSNSRSEMNVSTLELGDSALYLCASSLTSGSYEQYFGPGTRLTVT.

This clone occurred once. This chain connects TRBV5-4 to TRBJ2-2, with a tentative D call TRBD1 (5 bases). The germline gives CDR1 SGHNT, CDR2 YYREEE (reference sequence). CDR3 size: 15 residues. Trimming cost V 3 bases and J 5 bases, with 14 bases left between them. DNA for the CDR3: TGTGCCAGCAGCTCAGGGTTTGTAGGTACCGGGGAGCTGTTTTTT. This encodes CASSSGFVGTGELFF.

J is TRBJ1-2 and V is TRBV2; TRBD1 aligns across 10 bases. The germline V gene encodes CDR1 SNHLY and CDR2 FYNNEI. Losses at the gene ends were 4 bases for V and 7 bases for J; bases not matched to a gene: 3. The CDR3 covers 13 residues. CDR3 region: CASSAGTGVGYTF. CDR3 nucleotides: TGTGCCAGCAGTGCCGGGACAGGGGTTGGCTACACCTTC.

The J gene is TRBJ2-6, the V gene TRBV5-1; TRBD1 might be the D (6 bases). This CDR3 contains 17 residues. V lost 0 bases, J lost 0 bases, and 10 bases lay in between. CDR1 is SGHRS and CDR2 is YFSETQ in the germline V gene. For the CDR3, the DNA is TGCGCCAGCAGCTTGGGCAGGGGAATCTCTGGGGCCAACGTCCTGACTTTC. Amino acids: CASSLGRGISGANVLTF.

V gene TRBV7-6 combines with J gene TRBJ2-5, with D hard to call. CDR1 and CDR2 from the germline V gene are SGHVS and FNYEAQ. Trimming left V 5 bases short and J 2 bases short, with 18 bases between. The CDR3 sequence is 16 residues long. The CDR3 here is CASSPKSDLEQETQYF. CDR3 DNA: TGTGCCAGCAGCCCAAAATCGGACCTAGAACAAGAGACCCAGTACTTC. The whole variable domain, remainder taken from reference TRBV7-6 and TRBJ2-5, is GAGVSQSPRYKVTKRGQDVALRCDPISGHVSLYWYRQALGQGPEFLTYFNYEAQQDKSGLPNDRFSAERPEGSISTLTIQRTEQRDSAMYRCASSPKSDLEQETQYFGPGTRLLVL.

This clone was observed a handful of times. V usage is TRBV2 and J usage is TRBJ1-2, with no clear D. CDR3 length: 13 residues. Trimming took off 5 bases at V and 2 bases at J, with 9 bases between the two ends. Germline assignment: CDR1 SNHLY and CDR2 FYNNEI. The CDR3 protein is CASSTVPNYGYTF. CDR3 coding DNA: TGTGCCAGCAGTACCGTCCCGAACTATGGCTACACCTTC.

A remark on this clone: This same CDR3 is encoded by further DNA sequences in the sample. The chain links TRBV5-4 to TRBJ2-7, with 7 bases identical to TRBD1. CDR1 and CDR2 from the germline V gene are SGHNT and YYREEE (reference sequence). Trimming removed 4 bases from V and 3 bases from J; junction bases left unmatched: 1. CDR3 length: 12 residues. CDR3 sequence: CASSRDSYEQYF. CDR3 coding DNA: TGTGCCAGCAGCCGGGACAGCTACGAGCAGTACTTC.

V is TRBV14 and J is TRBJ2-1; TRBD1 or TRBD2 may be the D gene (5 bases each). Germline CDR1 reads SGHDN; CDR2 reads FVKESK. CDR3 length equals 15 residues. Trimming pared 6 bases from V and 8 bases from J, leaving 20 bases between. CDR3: CASSGSGPLFDEQFF. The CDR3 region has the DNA TGTGCCAGCAGTGGGTCGGGGCCCCTTTTCGATGAGCAGTTCTTC. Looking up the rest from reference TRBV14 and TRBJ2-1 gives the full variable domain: EAGVTQFPSHSVIEKGQTVTLRCDPISGHDNLYWYRRVMGKEIKFLLHFVKESKQDESGMPNNRFLAERTGGTYSTLKVQPAELEDSGVYFCASSGSGPLFDEQFFGPGTRLTVL.

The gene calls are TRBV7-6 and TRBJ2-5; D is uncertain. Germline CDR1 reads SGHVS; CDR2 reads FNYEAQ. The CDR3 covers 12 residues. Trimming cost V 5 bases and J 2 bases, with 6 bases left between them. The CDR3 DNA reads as TGTGCCAGCAGCGCCCCACAAGAGACCCAGTACTTC. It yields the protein CASSAPQETQYF.